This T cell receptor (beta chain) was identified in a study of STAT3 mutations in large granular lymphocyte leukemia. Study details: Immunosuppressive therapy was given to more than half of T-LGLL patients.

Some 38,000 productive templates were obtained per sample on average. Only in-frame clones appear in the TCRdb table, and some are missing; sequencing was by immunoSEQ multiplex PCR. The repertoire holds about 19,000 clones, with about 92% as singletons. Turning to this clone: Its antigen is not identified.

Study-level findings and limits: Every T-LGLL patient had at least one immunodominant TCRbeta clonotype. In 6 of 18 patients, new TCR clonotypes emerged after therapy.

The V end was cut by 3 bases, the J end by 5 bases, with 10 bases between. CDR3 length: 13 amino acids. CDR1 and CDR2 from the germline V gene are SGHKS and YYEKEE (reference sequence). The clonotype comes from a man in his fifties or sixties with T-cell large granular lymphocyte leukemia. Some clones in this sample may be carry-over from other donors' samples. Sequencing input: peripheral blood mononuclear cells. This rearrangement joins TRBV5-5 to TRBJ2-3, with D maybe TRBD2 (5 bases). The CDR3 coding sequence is TGTGCCAGCAGCTCGCGGGCTGTAGATACGCAGTATTTT. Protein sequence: CASSSRAVDTQYF.